These 25 T cell receptor beta chains share one sample of origin, sequenced in a study of regulatory T cells in long-lasting Graves disease. As for time point: newly diagnosed GD, antithyroid drugs for less than 3 months. Scientists built the TCR library using RNA that was extracted from PBMCs. Both iRepertoire HTBI primers and Arm-PCR of CDR3 regions were used to build the TCR beta libraries. TCRdb re-analysed the multiplex PCR reads in MiXCR, keeping a single row per CDR3 protein. The sample records 350,000 to 500,000 distinct CDR3 sequences, 16% being singletons. The same sample was also used in a study of T cells in Graves' hyperthyroidism and ophthalmopathy.

The input for sequencing was peripheral blood mononuclear cells (PBMCs), taken at new diagnosis, from a patient treated with antithyroid drugs. Receptors originate from a young woman with Graves disease.

The chain combines TRBV9 with TRBJ2-2; D uncertain. Germline assignment: CDR1 SGDLS and CDR2 YYNGEE. Deletions cut 0 bases from V and 8 bases from J, with 8 bases between. The CDR3 has 13 residues. CDR3 DNA: TGTGCCAGCAGCGTAGAACCCCAAGGGGAGCTGTTTTTT. Residues: CASSVEPQGELFF.

This clonotype appeared a few times. The V and J genes are TRBV7-9 and TRBJ2-2; D remains unclear. V lost 2 bases and J 6 bases, leaving 7 bases between the germline ends. Germline V gene data show CDR1 as SEHNR and CDR2 as FQNEAQ (reference sequence). The CDR3 has 13 amino acids. CDR3 protein: CASSLNDAGELFF. CDR3 in DNA: TGTGCCAGCAGCTTAAACGATGCCGGGGAGCTGTTTTTT.

The V call is TRBV12-5, the J call TRBJ1-1; the match to TRBD1 covers 11 bases. CDR3 length: 15 residues. Trimming removed 4 bases from V and 7 bases from J; junction bases left unmatched: 8. The germline V gene encodes CDR1 LGHNT and CDR2 FRNRAP. The CDR3 here is CASGSGTGGVREAFF. CDR3 bases: TGTGCTAGTGGTTCCGGGACAGGGGGAGTCCGTGAAGCTTTCTTT. Supplemented by reference TRBV12-5 and TRBJ1-1, the full variable domain reads DARVTQTPRHKVTEMGQEVTMRCQPILGHNTVFWYRQTMMQGLELLAYFRNRAPLDDSGMPKDRFSAEMPDATLATLKIQPSEPRDSAVYFCASGSGTGGVREAFFGQGTRLTVV.

This clonotype was recorded many times. V usage is TRBV6-1 and J usage is TRBJ2-3; 8 bases line up with TRBD2. Germline-derived CDR1 and CDR2 are MNHNS and SASEGT. The V segment lost 8 bases and the J segment 2 bases; nucleotides outside the gene matches: 12. The CDR3 has 16 amino acids. The CDR3 region is CASHVRGGSLTDTQYF. In nucleotides, the CDR3 is TGTGCCAGCCACGTCCGGGGGGGGTCACTCACAGATACGCAGTATTTT.

This clonotype was seen many times. The chain has TRBV28 and TRBJ2-6; D assignment may be TRBD1 or TRBD2 (5 bases each). V lost 3 bases, J lost 0 bases, and 18 bases lay in between. Germline V gene sequence: CDR1 MDHEN, CDR2 SYDVKM. CDR3 length: 19 amino acids. CDR3 in amino acids: CASSFFSKGRASGANVLTF. For the CDR3, the DNA is TGTGCCAGCAGTTTCTTTAGTAAGGGACGGGCCTCTGGGGCCAACGTCCTGACTTTC.

This clonotype was recorded at least ten times. The chain joins TRBV28 to TRBJ2-1; 10 bases fit TRBD2. The germline gives CDR1 MDHEN, CDR2 SYDVKM. V gave up 8 bases and J gave up 6 bases; unmatched junction bases: 7. The CDR3 is made up of 14 amino acids. In DNA form, the CDR3 reads TGTGCCAGCGGTCTAGCGGGAGTCTTCAATGAGCAGTTCTTC. Protein: CASGLAGVFNEQFF.

This clonotype was counted only a few times. V is TRBV6-1 and J is TRBJ1-6, with a weak D call TRBD1 (5 bases). The CDR3 length is 15 residues. Trimming took 0 bases from V and 4 from J, leaving 7 bases between them. CDR1 and CDR2 (germline): MNHNS, SASEGT. DNA for the CDR3: TGTGCCAGCAGTGAAGCGCGACAGTATAATTCACCCCTCCACTTT. Protein: CASSEARQYNSPLHF.

This clonotype was counted ten times or more. The V gene is TRBV6-1, the J gene TRBJ2-3; D possibly matches TRBD1 or TRBD2 (5 bases each). The CDR3 runs to 14 residues. V lost 7 bases and J 4 bases, leaving 15 bases between the germline ends. CDR1 is MNHNS, CDR2 SASEGT, per germline. Here the CDR3 reads CASTPGVGADTQYF. The CDR3 bases are TGTGCCAGCACCCCCGGAGTGGGGGCAGATACGCAGTATTTT.

Many counts were recorded for this clonotype. The V gene is TRBV30, the J gene TRBJ2-7; a weak D match, TRBD2 (6 bases). Germline V gene sequence: CDR1 GTSNPN, CDR2 SVGIG (reference sequence). The CDR3 consists of 13 residues. The ends were cut back, 0 bases at V and 7 bases at J, with 13 bases in the middle. DNA of the CDR3: TGTGCCTGGAGTGTACGTTCTAGCGCGGAGCAGTACTTC. As protein: CAWSVRSSAEQYF.

This clonotype was seen at least ten times. V usage is TRBV7-2 and J usage is TRBJ2-7; D gene ambiguous. The CDR3 loop spans 15 amino acids. CDR1 is SGHTA and CDR2 is FQGNSA in the germline V gene. The V end lost 1 base, the J end lost 4 bases, and 14 bases lay between the germline ends. As DNA, the CDR3 is TGTGCCAGCAGCTTAGGAGGCAGGACGTTATACGAGCAGTACTTC. Its protein product is CASSLGGRTLYEQYF.

This clonotype was observed many times. V gene TRBV10-3 combines with J gene TRBJ2-5; D possibly corresponds to TRBD1 (6 bases). CDR3 length: 15 residues. V was cut by 6 bases and J by 2 bases, with 16 bases left in between. Germline CDR1 ENHRY, CDR2 SYGVKD. CDR3 sequence (DNA): TGTGCCATCAGCACGACCGGGACACCGCAAGAGACCCAGTACTTC. Its translation is CAISTTGTPQETQYF.

V and J are TRBV15 and TRBJ2-2, with 9 bases that match TRBD2. The CDR3 runs 16 residues. V lost 1 base and J lost 6; bases outside the gene matches: 6. Per germline, CDR1 LNHNV and CDR2 YYDKDF (reference sequence). The CDR3 protein is CATSRGTGGRAGELFF. The CDR3 DNA reads TGTGCCACCAGCAGAGGGACGGGCGGGAGGGCCGGGGAGCTGTTTTTT.

This clonotype appeared many times. The chain recombines TRBV30 with TRBJ1-5; no reliable D call. Germline V lookup: CDR1 GTSNPN, CDR2 SVGIG (reference sequence). V was shortened by 1 base and J by 4 bases, with 20 bases between the two germline ends. CDR3 length: 17 amino acids. CDR3 nucleotide sequence: TGTGCCTGGAGTGAATGGGAGGGAGTCGGTGGGAATCAGCCCCAGCATTTT. Its translation: CAWSEWEGVGGNQPQHF.

This clonotype was counted at least ten times. V and J are TRBV28 and TRBJ1-6; 8 bases match TRBD1. The V gene end was trimmed by 7 bases and the J gene end by 9 bases; junction bases not matched to a gene: 5. CDR1 is MDHEN, CDR2 SYDVKM, per germline. This CDR3 is 13 amino acids long. CDR3 DNA sequence: TGTGCCAGCAAAAAGACAGGGGTTTCACCCCTCCACTTT. The encoded protein is CASKKTGVSPLHF.

The rearrangement joins TRBV5-4 to TRBJ1-4; D remains unclear. V was pared by 4 bases and J by 3 bases, with 10 bases between. Germline loops: CDR1 SGHNT, CDR2 YYREEE (reference sequence). The CDR3 is 14 amino acids. The CDR3 reads CASSLEGSNEKLFF. The CDR3, as DNA: TGTGCCAGCAGCCTGGAGGGCTCTAATGAAAAACTGTTTTTT.

This clonotype showed up many times. V is TRBV5-1 and J is TRBJ2-7; TRBD2 matches 9 bases. The V and J ends lost 0 bases and 6 bases, in that order; junction bases with no gene match: 7. The CDR3 extends over 15 amino acids. Germline V CDR1 and CDR2: SGHRS, YFSETQ. The CDR3 reads CASSLDAGGPGEQYF. For the CDR3, the DNA is TGCGCCAGCAGCTTGGATGCGGGAGGGCCGGGCGAGCAGTACTTC.

This clonotype was picked up many times. This chain connects TRBV18 to TRBJ2-7, with 12 bases fitting TRBD1. CDR1 is KGHSH, CDR2 LQKENI, per germline. This CDR3 has 15 residues. V was clipped by 3 bases and J by 3 bases; unmatched bases: 3. In DNA form, the CDR3 reads TGTGCCAGCTCACCGGGACAGGGGGCGAACTACGAGCAGTACTTC. Translated, it gives CASSPGQGANYEQYF.

At least ten counts were recorded for this clonotype. At one boundary the junction diverges from the germline segment, which might be a read error. The chain couples TRBV28 to TRBJ2-7; 10 nucleotides line up with TRBD1. The CDR3 length is 14 residues. CDR1 MDHEN and CDR2 SYDVKM come from the germline V gene. The CDR3 loop reads CASSLWTGGYEQYF. CDR3 nucleotide sequence: TGTGCCAGCAGCTTATGGACAGGGGGTTACGAGCAGTACTTC.

J is TRBJ2-4 and V is TRBV3-1; D may match TRBD1 or TRBD2 (5 bases each). Trimming shortened V by 1 base and J by 2 bases, and 12 bases separated the two germline ends. The CDR3 consists of 16 residues. In germline, CDR1 is LGHDT, CDR2 YNNKEL (reference sequence). The CDR3 reads CASSQAGALTKNIQYF. As DNA, the CDR3 is TGTGCCAGCAGCCAAGCCGGGGCTTTAACCAAAAACATTCAGTACTTC.

This clonotype has a count of ten or more. The junction differs from germline at one of its ends, possibly a read error. J is TRBJ2-7 and V is TRBV7-7, with 7 bases lining up with TRBD1. The CDR3 covers 13 residues. Germline assignment: CDR1 SSHAT and CDR2 FNYEAQ (reference sequence). The CDR3, as DNA: TGTGCTAGCAGCCTAACAGGGGCGGGTGAGCAGTACTTC. Translating it yields CASSLTGAGEQYF.

With regard to this clonotype: Being one base from a much bigger clone, this may be a read error. V and J are TRBV27 and TRBJ1-1, with 7 bases matching TRBD1. The CDR3 loop spans 14 amino acids. In germline, CDR1 is MNHEY, CDR2 SMNVEV (reference sequence). V shed 11 bases and J 4 bases; nucleotides not matched to a gene: 13. The CDR3 spells CAGGSMTGLTEAFF. The CDR3 nucleotides are TGTGCCGGCGGATCCATGACAGGGCTCACTGAAGCTTTCTTT.

This clonotype appeared a few times. The chain combines TRBV12-3 or TRBV12-4 with TRBJ1-3; possible D gene TRBD1, 5 bases. The V end was cut by 3 bases, the J end by 9 bases, with 18 bases between. The CDR3 sequence is 15 residues long. Written as DNA, the CDR3 is TGTGCCAGCAGTTTGGGGCAGGGACCAGCTTTCACCATATATTTT. It translates to CASSLGQGPAFTIYF.

CDR3 nucleotide sequence: TGCAGTGCTAGGGCCGGGAGTACCTACGAGCAGTACTTC. Translation gives CSARAGSTYEQYF. The V gene is TRBV20-1, the J gene TRBJ2-7; TRBD2 might be the D (6 bases). The CDR3 sequence is 13 residues long. The germline CDR1 and CDR2 sequences are DFQATT and SNEGSKA (reference sequence). The germline V and J ends were trimmed by 3 bases and 2 bases, with 11 bases remaining between them.

This clonotype has a count of ten or more. The chain links TRBV7-3 to TRBJ2-1; either TRBD1 or TRBD2 may fit D (5 bases each). Germline V gene lookup returns CDR1 SGHTA and CDR2 FQGTGA. V dropped 0 bases and J dropped 10 bases, with 13 bases sitting between them. This CDR3 contains 14 residues. CDR3 nucleotides: TGTGCCAGCAGCTTAACCCCTGGGGGTTTGGAGCAGTTCTTC. The encoded protein is CASSLTPGGLEQFF.

This clonotype was counted ten times or more. V gene TRBV6-1 combines with J gene TRBJ2-7; D remains unclear. The V end was cut by 6 bases, the J end by 2 bases, with 14 bases between. Per germline, CDR1 MNHNS and CDR2 SASEGT. This CDR3 has 14 amino acids. The CDR3 here is CASSPPGRTYEQYF. CDR3 nucleotides: TGTGCCAGCAGCCCACCCGGACGGACCTACGAGCAGTACTTC.